The sequence of this TCR beta chain was determined in a study of T cell responses to AZD1222 COVID-19 vaccine. The CDR3 is made up of 13 amino acids. CDR1 and CDR2 (germline): LNHDA, SQIVND (reference sequence). The V and J ends lost 7 bases and 1 base respectively, with 7 bases between them. Method: immunoSEQ multiplex PCR; TCRdb's copy keeps in-frame clones and lacks some. The data hold about 120,000 clones, with roughly 93% observed a single time. This sequence was found in an adult in good health. The V call is TRBV19, the J call TRBJ2-2; D might be TRBD2 (6 bases). The sequencing here drew on peripheral blood, taken on day 0 of AZD1222 vaccination. In DNA form, the CDR3 reads TGTGCCAGTATGGGGGGGAACACCGGGGAGCTGTTTTTT. Translating gives CASMGGNTGELFF.